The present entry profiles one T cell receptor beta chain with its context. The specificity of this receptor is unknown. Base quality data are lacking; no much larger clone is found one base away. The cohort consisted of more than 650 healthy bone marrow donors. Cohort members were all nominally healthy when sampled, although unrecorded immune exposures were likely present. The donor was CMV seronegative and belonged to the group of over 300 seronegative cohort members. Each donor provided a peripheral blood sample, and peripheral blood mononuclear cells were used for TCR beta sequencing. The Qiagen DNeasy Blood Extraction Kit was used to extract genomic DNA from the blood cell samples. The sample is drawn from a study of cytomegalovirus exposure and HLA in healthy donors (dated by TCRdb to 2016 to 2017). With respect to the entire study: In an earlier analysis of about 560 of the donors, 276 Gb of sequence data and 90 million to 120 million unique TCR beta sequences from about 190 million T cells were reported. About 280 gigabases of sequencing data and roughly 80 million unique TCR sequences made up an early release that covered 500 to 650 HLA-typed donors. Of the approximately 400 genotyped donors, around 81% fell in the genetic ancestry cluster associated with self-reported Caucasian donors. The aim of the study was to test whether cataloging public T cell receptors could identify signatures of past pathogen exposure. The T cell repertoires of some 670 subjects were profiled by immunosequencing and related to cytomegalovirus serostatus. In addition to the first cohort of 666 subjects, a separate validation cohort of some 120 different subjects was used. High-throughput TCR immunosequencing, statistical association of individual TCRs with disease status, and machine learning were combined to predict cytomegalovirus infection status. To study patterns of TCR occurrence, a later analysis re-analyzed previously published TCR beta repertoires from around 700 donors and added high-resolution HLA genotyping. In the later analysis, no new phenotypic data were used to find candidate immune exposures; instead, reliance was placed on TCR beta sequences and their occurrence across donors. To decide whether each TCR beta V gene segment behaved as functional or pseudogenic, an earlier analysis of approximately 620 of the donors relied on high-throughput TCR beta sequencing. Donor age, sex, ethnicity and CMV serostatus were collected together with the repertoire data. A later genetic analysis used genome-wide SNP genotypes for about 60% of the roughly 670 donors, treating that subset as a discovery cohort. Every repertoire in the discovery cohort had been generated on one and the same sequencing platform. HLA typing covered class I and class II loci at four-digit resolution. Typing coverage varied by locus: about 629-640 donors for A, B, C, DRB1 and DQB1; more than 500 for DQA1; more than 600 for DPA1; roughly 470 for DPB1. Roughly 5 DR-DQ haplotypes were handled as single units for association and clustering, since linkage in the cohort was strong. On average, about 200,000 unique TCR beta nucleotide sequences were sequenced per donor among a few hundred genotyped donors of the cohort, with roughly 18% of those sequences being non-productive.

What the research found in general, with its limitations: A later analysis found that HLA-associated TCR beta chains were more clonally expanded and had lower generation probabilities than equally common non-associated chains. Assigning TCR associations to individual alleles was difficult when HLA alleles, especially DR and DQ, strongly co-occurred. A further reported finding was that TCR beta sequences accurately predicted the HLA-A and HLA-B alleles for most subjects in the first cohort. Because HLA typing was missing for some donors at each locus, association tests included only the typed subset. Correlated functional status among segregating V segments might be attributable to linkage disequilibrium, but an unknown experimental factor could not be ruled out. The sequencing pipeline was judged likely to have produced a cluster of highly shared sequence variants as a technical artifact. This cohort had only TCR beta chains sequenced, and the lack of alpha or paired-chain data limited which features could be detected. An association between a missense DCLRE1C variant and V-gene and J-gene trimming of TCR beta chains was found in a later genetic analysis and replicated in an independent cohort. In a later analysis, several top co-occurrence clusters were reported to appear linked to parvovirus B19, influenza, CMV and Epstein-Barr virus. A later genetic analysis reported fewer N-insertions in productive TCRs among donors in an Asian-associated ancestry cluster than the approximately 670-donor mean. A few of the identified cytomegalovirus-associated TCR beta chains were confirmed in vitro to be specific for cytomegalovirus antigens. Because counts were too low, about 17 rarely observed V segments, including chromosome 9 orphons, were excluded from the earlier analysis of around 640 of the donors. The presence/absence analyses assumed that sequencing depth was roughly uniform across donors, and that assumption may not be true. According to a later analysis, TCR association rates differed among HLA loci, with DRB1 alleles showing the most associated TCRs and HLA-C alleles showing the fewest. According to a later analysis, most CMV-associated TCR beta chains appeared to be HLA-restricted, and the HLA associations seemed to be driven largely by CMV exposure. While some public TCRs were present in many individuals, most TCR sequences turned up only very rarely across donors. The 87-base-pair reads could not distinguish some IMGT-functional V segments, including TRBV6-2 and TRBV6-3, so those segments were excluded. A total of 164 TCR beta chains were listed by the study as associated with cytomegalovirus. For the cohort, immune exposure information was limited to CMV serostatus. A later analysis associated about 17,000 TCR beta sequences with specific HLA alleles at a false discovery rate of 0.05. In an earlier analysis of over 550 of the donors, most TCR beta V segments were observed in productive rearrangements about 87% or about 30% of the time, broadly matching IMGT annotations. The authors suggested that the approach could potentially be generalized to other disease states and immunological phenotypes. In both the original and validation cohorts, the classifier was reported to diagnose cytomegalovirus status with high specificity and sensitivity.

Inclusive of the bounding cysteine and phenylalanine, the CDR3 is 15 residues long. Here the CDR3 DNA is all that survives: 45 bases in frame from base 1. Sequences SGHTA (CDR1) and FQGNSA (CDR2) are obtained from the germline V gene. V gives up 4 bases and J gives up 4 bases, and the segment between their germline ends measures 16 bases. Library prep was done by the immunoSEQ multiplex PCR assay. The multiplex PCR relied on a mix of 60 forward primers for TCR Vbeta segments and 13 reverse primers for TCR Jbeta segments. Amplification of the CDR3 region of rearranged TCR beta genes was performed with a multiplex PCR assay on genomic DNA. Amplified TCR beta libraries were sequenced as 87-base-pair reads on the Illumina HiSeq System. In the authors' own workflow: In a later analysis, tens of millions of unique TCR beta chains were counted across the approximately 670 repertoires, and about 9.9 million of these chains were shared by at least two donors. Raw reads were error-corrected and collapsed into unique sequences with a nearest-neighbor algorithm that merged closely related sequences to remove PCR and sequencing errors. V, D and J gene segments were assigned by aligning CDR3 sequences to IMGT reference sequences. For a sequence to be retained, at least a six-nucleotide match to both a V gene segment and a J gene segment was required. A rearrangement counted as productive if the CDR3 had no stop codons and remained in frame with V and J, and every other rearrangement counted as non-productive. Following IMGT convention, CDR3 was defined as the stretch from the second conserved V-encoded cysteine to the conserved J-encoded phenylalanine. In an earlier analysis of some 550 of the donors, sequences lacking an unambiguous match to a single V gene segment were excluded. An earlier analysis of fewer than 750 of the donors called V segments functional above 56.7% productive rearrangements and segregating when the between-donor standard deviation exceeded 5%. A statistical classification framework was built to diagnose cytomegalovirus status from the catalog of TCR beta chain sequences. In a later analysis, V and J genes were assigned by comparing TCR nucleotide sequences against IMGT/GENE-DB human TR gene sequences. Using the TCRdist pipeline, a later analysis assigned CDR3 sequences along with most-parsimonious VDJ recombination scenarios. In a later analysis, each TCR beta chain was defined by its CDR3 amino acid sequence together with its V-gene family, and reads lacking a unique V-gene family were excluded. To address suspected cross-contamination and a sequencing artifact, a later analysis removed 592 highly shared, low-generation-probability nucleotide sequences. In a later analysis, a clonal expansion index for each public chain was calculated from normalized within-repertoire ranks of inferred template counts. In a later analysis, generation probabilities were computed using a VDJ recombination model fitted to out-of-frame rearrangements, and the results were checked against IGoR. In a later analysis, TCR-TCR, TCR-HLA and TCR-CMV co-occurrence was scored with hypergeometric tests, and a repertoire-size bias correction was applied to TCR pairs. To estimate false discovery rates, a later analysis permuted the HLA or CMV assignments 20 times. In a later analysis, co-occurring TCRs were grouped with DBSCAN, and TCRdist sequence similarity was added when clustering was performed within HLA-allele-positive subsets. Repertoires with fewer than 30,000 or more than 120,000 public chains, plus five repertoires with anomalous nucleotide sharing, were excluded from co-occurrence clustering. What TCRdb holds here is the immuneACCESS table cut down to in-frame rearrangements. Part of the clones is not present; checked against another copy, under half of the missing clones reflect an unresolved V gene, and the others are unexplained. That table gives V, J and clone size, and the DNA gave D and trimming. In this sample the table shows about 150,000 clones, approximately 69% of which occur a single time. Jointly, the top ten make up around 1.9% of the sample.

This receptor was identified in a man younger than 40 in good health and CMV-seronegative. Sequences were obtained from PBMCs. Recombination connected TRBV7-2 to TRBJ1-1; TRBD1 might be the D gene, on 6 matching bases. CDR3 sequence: CASSWGGPRGTEAFF. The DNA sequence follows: TGTGCCAGCAGCTGGGGGGGGCCTCGGGGCACTGAAGCTTTCTTT.